This is a list of T cell receptor beta chains from one sample in a study of T-cell reconstitution after alpha-beta-depleted transplantation in children. One entry per CDR3 protein, called by TCRdb with MiXCR from the PCR reads. Of about 580,000 distinct CDR3 sequences in the sample, roughly 24% were seen once. The sample here was PBMCs, mostly from graft donor cells, taken 360 days after TCRalphabeta/CD19-depleted stem cell transplant. These receptors came from a boy in the first two years of life who had a stem cell transplant for acute myeloid leukemia, so the T cells may come from the graft donor. Both conserved end residues are part of each CDR3. D genes are given only for firm matches. Rows may omit the clone size; those that give it use once, few, many or a size class.

v_call	d_call	clone_size	j_call	cdr3_aa	cdr3_nt
TRBV4-1	NA	NA	TRBJ1-4	CASSQVRRGPTNEKLFF	TGCGCCAGCAGCCAAGTTAGAAGGGGCCCAACTAATGAAAAACTGTTTTTT
TRBV9	NA	NA	TRBJ1-5	CASNILKRNQPQHF	TGTGCCAGCAATATCCTGAAACGAAATCAGCCCCAGCATTTT
TRBV9	NA	NA	TRBJ2-1	CASSVPSSNEQFF	TGTGCCAGCAGCGTACCTAGCTCAAATGAGCAGTTCTTC
TRBV5-6	NA	NA	TRBJ2-2	CASSLGGNLAGELFF	TGTGCCAGCAGCTTGGGAGGTAACCTAGCAGGGGAGCTGTTTTTT
TRBV2	NA	many	TRBJ2-2	CASSEVGRGTGELFF	TGTGCCAGCAGTGAGGTGGGGCGAGGCACCGGGGAGCTGTTTTTT
TRBV20-1	TRBD1	many	TRBJ1-6	CSASTDRASPLHF	TGCAGTGCTAGCACGGACAGGGCTTCACCCCTCCACTTT
TRBV20-1	TRBD1	few	TRBJ2-3	CSAKGTGIDTQYF	TGCAGTGCTAAGGGGACAGGGATAGATACGCAGTATTTT
TRBV20-1	NA	many	TRBJ2-1	CSARDRKGTSYNEQFF	TGCAGTGCTAGAGATCGAAAGGGTACATCCTACAATGAGCAGTTCTTC
TRBV12-3/TRBV12-4	NA	few	TRBJ1-5	CASSPGGLGTKGGSNQPQHF	TGTGCCAGCAGTCCGGGGGGGTTAGGGACGAAGGGTGGGAGCAATCAGCCCCAGCATTTT
TRBV2	NA	NA	TRBJ2-2	CASSGSGFGGELFF	TGTGCCAGCAGTGGTTCCGGGTTCGGCGGGGAGCTGTTTTTT
TRBV6-5	NA	NA	TRBJ2-3	CASSYSPTRATQYF	TGTGCCAGCAGTTACTCCCCGACTAGGGCCACGCAGTATTTT
TRBV20-1	NA	NA	TRBJ1-6	CSARRELFAALHF	TGCAGTGCTAGAAGGGAACTATTTGCGGCCCTCCACTTT
TRBV20-1	TRBD1	few	TRBJ2-1	CSVLDRDEQFF	TGCAGTGTCCTGGACAGGGATGAGCAGTTCTTC
TRBV12-3/TRBV12-4	NA	few	TRBJ2-2	CASSFARTGELFF	TGTGCCAGCAGTTTCGCGAGAACCGGGGAGCTGTTTTTT
TRBV30	NA	NA	TRBJ2-7	CAWKAGPRQYF	TGTGCCTGGAAGGCGGGTCCTAGGCAGTACTTC
TRBV5-1	NA	NA	TRBJ2-1	CASSLRPGDIGEQFF	TGCGCCAGCAGCTTGAGGCCAGGGGATATAGGTGAGCAGTTCTTC
TRBV7-2	NA	many	TRBJ2-5	CASSSPSMGETQYF	TGTGCCAGCAGCTCACCTAGTATGGGAGAGACCCAGTACTTC
TRBV29-1	NA	many	TRBJ1-2	CSVGGGDYGYTF	TGCAGCGTTGGTGGGGGGGACTATGGCTACACCTTC
TRBV20-1	TRBD2	few	TRBJ2-1	CSATLSGTSIREQFF	TGCAGTGCTACCTTATCCGGGACTAGCATCCGTGAGCAGTTCTTC
TRBV20-1	NA	NA	TRBJ2-2	CSARGWPHGTNTGELFF	TGCAGTGCTAGAGGGTGGCCTCATGGAACGAACACCGGGGAGCTGTTTTTT
TRBV10-3	NA	NA	TRBJ2-2	CAISERVRNTGELFF	TGTGCCATCAGTGAGCGGGTCAGGAACACCGGGGAGCTGTTTTTT
TRBV20-1	NA	many	TRBJ1-1	CSARGNTEAFF	TGCAGTGCTAGAGGGAACACTGAAGCTTTCTTT
TRBV10-3	TRBD1	many	TRBJ2-7	CAISSGQAVYEQYF	TGTGCCATCAGCTCGGGACAGGCGGTCTACGAGCAGTACTTC
TRBV12-3/TRBV12-4	NA	NA	TRBJ1-2	CASSLARGSPFGYTF	TGTGCCAGCAGTTTAGCGCGGGGGTCCCCTTTTGGCTACACCTTC